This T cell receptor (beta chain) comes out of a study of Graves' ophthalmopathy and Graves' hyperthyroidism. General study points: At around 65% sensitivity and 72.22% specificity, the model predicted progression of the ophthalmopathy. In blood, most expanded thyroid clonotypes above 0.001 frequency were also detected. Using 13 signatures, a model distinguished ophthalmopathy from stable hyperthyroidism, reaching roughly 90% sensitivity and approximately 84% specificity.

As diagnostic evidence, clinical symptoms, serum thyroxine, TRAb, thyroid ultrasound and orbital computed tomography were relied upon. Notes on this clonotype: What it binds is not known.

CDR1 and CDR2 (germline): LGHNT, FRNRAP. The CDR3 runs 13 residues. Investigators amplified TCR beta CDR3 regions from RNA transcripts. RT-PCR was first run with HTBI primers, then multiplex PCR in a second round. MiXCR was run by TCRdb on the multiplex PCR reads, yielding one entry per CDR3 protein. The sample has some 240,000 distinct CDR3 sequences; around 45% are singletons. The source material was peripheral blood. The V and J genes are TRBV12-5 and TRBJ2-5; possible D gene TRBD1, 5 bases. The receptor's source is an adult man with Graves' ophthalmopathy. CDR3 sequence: CASSLRQGQEQYF. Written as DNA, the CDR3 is TGTGCCAGCAGTTTAAGGCAGGGCCAAGAGCAGTACTTC.